This T cell receptor (beta chain) was identified during a study of T-cell memory formation after mild COVID-19. Study results and caveats: Shrinking CD4+ clones resided mostly in CM and EM, and CD8+ ones in EMRA.

Germline CDR1 reads SGHTA; CDR2 reads FQGNSA. V lost 6 bases, J lost 0 bases, and 10 bases lay in between. The CDR3 contains 14 residues. TCRdb fed the 5' RACE reads into MiXCR, producing one record per CDR3 protein. The sample consists of a few hundred thousand distinct CDR3 sequences, approximately 8% of them appearing once. There are many counts of this clonotype. Its target is not known. The clonotype originates from a man aged 18-30 years who had mild COVID-19 (a few samples of this study predate the infection). Cell type and time point are not known. This chain links TRBV7-2 with TRBJ2-3; either TRBD1 or TRBD2 may fit D (6 bases each). The sample comprised PBMCs or a T cell subset sorted from them (not recorded which). The CDR3 loop reads CASRRGTSTDTQYF. CDR3 DNA: TGTGCCAGCAGGAGGGGGACTAGCACAGATACGCAGTATTTT.